The entry below gives a single T cell receptor beta chain sequence along with its context. Its matching antigen is unknown. The repertoire was sequenced with immunoSEQ multiplex PCR; TCRdb's copy has only in-frame clones and lacks some. Of roughly 12,000 clones listed, approximately 85% are singletons. CDR3 length equals 15 residues. CDR1 is MNHEY, CDR2 SVGAGI, per germline. V lost 5 bases, J lost 10 bases, and 23 bases lay in between. These data originate in a study of monozygotic twins with cystic fibrosis. Study outcomes and limitations: In 13 of 16 pairs, V gene usage was closest to the co-twin's.

The sequenced sample was blood. The receptor comes from a man between 18 and 35 years old with cystic fibrosis. V and J are TRBV6-5 and TRBJ1-1; no firm D call. The CDR3: CASSGETVPNAGAFF. The CDR3, as DNA: TGTGCCAGCAGTGGGGAGACTGTCCCCAATGCTGGAGCTTTCTTT.